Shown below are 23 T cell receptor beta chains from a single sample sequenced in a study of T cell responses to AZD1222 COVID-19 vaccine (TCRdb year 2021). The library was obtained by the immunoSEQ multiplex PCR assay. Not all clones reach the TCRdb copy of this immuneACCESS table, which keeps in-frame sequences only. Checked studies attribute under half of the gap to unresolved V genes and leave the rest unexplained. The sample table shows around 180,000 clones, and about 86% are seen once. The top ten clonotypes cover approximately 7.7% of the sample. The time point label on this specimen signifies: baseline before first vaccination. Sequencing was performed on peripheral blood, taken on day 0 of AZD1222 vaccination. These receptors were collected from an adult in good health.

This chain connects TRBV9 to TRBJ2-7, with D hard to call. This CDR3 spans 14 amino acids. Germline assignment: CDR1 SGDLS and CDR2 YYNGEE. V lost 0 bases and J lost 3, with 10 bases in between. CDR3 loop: CASSVGSGGYEQYF. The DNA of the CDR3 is TGTGCCAGCAGCGTAGGATCAGGCGGCTACGAGCAGTACTTC.

The CDR3 sequence is CASSLGTQAFNYGYTF. The CDR3 DNA reads as TGCGCCAGCAGCTTGGGAACACAGGCTTTTAACTATGGCTACACCTTC. V gene TRBV5-1 combines with J gene TRBJ1-2; D is perhaps TRBD1 (5 bases). Germline V lookup: CDR1 SGHRS, CDR2 YFSETQ. The CDR3 is 16 residues long. Trimming removed 0 bases at V and 1 base at J, with 13 bases between.

The CDR3 region has the DNA TGTGCCAGCAGCTTATCTCTTACCGGCAATCAGCCCCAGCATTTT. Its translation: CASSLSLTGNQPQHF. The chain employs TRBV7-9 and TRBJ1-5; D is ambiguous. With 2 bases removed from V and 2 bases from J, the gap between germline ends came to 10 bases. The CDR3 is 15 amino acids. Germline CDR1 and CDR2: SEHNR and FQNEAQ (reference sequence).

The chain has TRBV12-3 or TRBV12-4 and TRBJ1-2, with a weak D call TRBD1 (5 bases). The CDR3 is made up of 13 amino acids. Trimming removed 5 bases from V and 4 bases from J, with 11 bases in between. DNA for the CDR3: TGTGCCAGCAGTAAAGACAGCTTCTATGGCTACACCTTC. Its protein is CASSKDSFYGYTF.

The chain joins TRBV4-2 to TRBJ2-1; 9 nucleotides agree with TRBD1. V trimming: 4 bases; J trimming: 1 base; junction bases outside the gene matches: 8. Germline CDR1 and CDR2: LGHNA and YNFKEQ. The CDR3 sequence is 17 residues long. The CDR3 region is CASSRFPGQGSYNEQFF. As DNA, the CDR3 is TGTGCCAGCAGCCGATTCCCGGGACAGGGATCCTACAATGAGCAGTTCTTC.

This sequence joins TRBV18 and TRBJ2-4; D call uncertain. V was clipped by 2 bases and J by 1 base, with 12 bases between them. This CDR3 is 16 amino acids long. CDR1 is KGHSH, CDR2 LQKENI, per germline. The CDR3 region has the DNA TGTGCCAGCTCACCAACGCCCGACGGGGCCAAAAACATTCAGTACTTC. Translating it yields CASSPTPDGAKNIQYF. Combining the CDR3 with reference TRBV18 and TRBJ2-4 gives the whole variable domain NAGVMQNPRHLVRRRGQEARLRCSPMKGHSHVYWYRQLPEEGLKFMVYLQKENIIDESGMPKERFSAEFPKEGPSILRIQQVVRGDSAAYFCASSPTPDGAKNIQYFGAGTRLSVL.

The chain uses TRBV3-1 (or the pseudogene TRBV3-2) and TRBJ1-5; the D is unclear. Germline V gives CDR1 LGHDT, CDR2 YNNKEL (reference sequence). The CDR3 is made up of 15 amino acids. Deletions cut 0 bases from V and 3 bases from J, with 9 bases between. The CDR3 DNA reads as TGTGCCAGCAGCCAAGATTCCAGCGACAATCAGCCCCAGCATTTT. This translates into CASSQDSSDNQPQHF.

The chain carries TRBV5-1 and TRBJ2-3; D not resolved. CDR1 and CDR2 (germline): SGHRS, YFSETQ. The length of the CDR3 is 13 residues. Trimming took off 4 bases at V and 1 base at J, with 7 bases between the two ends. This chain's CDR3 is CASSPDGTDTQYF. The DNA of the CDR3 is TGCGCCAGCAGCCCGGACGGCACAGATACGCAGTATTTT.

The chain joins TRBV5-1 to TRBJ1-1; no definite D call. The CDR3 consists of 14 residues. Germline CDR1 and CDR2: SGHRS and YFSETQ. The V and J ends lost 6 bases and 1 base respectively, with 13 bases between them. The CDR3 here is CASKVQPRNTEAFF. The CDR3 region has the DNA TGCGCCAGCAAAGTCCAACCGAGGAACACTGAAGCTTTCTTT.

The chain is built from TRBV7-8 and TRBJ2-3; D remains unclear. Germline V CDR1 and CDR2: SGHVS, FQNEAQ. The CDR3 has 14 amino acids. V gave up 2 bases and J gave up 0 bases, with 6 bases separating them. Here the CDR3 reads CASSLSSSTDTQYF. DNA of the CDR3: TGTGCCAGCAGCTTAAGTAGCAGCACAGATACGCAGTATTTT.

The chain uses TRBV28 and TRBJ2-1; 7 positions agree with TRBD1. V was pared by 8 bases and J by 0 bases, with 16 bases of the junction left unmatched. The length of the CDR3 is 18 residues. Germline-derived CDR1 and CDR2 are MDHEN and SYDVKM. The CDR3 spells CASSTTIIRGSSYNEQFF. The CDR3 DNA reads TGTGCCAGCTCCACCACCATCATCAGGGGGAGCTCCTACAATGAGCAGTTCTTC.

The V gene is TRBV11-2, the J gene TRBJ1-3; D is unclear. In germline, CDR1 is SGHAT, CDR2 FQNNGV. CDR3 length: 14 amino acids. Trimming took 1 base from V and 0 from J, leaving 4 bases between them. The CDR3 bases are TGTGCCAGCAGCTTAGGTCGCTCTGGAAACACCATATATTTT. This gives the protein CASSLGRSGNTIYF.

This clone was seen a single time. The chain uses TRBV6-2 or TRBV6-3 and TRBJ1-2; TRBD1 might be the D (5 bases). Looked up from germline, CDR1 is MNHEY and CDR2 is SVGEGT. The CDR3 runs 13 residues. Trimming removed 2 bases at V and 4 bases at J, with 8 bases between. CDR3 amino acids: CASSYPGSYGYTF. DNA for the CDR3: TGTGCCAGCAGTTACCCAGGGAGCTATGGCTACACCTTC.

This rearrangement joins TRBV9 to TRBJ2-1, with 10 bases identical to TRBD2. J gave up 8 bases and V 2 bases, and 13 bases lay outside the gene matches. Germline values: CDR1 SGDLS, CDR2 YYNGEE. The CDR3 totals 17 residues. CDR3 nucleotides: TGTGCCAGCAGCGTTCTGCCGTCTAGCGGGGGAGCGGATGAGCAGTTCTTC. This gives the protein CASSVLPSSGGADEQFF.

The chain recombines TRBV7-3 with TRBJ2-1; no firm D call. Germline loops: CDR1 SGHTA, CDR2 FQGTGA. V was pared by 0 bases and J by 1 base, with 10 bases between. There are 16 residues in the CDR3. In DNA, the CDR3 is TGTGCCAGCAGCTTAACGGCCGGGCGATCCTACAATGAGCAGTTCTTC. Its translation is CASSLTAGRSYNEQFF.

CDR3 nucleotide sequence: TGTGCCAGCAGCTTTACAGGGCCGAACACCGGGGAGCTGTTTTTT. This encodes CASSFTGPNTGELFF. The chain employs TRBV7-3 and TRBJ2-2; TRBD1 might be the D (6 bases). This CDR3 comprises 15 residues. V gave up 3 bases and J gave up 0 bases, with 8 bases separating them. Germline CDR1 is SGHTA and CDR2 is FQGTGA.

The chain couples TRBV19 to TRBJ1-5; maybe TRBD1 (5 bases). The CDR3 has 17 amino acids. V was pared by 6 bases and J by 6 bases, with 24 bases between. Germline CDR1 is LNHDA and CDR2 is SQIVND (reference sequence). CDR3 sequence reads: CASSPTGTGVSGQPQHF. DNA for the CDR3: TGTGCCAGTAGCCCGACCGGGACGGGAGTCTCGGGTCAGCCCCAGCATTTT.

The CDR3 bases are TGTGCGACCGGTTTCCGGGAGCTGTTTTTT. Amino acid sequence: CATGFRELFF. The chain couples TRBV30 to TRBJ2-2; D is unresolved. The germline CDR1 and CDR2 sequences are GTSNPN and SVGIG (reference sequence). The CDR3 spans 10 residues.

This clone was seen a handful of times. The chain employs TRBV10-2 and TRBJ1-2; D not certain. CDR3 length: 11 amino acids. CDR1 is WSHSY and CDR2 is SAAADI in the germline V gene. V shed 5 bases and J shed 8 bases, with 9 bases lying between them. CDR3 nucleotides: TGCGCCAGCAGTACTACTGGGGGCTACACCTTC. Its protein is CASSTTGGYTF.

The CDR3 DNA follows: TGCGCCAGCAGCCAAGTTCAAGGGGAGGGTCAGCCCCAGCATTTT. Amino acids: CASSQVQGEGQPQHF. The chain combines TRBV4-1 with TRBJ1-5; a possible D gene is TRBD1 (5 bases). V lost 1 base and J 6 bases, leaving 13 bases between the germline ends. Germline CDR1 is MGHRA and CDR2 is YSYEKL. The CDR3 has 15 amino acids.

The CDR3 coding sequence is TGTGCCAGCAGCTTGTCTGGACAGGGGGCACGCAATCAGCCCCAGCATTTT. This translates into CASSLSGQGARNQPQHF. The chain employs TRBV5-6 and TRBJ1-5; the match to TRBD1 covers 11 bases. The CDR3 has 17 amino acids. The germline gives CDR1 SGHDT, CDR2 YYEEEE. Losses at the gene ends were 1 base for V and 2 bases for J; bases not matched to a gene: 5.

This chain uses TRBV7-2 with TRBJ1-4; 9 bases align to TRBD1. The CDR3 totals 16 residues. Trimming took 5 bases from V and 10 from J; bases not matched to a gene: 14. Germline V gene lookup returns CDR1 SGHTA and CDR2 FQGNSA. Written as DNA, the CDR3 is TGTGCCAGCAGCCAAACACCGGGACAGGGCGTCGGAAAACTGTTTTTT. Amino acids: CASSQTPGQGVGKLFF.

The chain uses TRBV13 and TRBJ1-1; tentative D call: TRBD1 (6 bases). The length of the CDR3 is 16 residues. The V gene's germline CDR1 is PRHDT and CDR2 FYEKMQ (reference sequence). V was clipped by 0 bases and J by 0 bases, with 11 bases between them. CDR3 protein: CASSLGAGAMNTEAFF. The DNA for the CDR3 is TGTGCCAGCAGCTTAGGGGCAGGGGCCATGAACACTGAAGCTTTCTTT. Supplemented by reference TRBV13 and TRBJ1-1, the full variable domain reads AAGVIQSPRHLIKEKRETATLKCYPIPRHDTVYWYQQGPGQDPQFLISFYEKMQSDKGSIPDRFSAQQFSDYHSELNMSSLELGDSALYFCASSLGAGAMNTEAFFGQGTRLTVV.